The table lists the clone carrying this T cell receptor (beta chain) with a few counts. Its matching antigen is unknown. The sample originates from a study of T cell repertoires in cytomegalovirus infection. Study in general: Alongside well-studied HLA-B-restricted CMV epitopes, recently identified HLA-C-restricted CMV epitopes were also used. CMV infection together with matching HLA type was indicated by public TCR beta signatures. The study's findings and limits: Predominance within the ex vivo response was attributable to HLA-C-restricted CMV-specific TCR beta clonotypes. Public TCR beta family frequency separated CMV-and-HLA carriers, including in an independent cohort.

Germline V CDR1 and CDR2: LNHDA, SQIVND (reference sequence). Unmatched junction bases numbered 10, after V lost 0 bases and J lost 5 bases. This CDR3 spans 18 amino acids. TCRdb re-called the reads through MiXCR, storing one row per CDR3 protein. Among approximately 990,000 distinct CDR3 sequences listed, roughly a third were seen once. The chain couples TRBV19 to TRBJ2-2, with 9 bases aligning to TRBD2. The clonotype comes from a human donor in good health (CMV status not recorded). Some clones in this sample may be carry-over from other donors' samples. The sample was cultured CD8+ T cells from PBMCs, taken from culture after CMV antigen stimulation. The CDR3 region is CASSIDLFGLAGTGELFF. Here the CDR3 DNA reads TGTGCCAGTAGTATAGATCTATTTGGGCTAGCGGGGACCGGGGAGCTGTTTTTT.